Sequencing of this T cell receptor (beta chain) was carried out in a study of OX40 agonist ivuxolimab in advanced cancers. Germline CDR1 is SGHAT and CDR2 is FQNNGV. This CDR3 contains 14 residues. V lost 3 bases and J lost 6; bases outside the gene matches: 5. Clones were sequenced by immunoSEQ multiplex PCR, and TCRdb holds only the in-frame ones, with some missing. The repertoire holds around 50,000 clones, with over 75% as singletons. The chain combines TRBV11-2 with TRBJ2-1; TRBD2 matches 7 bases. The sample was CD4+ or CD8+ T cells sorted from blood, taken in a trial of the OX40 agonist ivuxolimab. The sequence came from an adult with an advanced solid tumor such as melanoma, head and neck, liver or kidney cancer. The CDR3 DNA follows: TGTGCCAGCAGCTTGGCGGGAGTAAGCAATGAGCAGTTCTTC. Residues: CASSLAGVSNEQFF. Based on the CDR3 plus reference TRBV11-2 and TRBJ2-1, the full variable domain is EAGVAQSPRYKIIEKRQSVAFWCNPISGHATLYWYQQILGQGPKLLIQFQNNGVVDDSQLPKDRFSAERLKGVDSTLKIQPAKLEDSAVYLCASSLAGVSNEQFFGPGTRLTVL.